This TCR beta chain was sequenced during a study of cytomegalovirus exposure and HLA in healthy donors (dated by TCRdb to 2016 to 2017). Regarding the complete study: An earlier analysis of about 530 of the donors reported 250 to 300 Gb of sequence data and 90 million to 120 million unique TCR beta sequences obtained from approximately 180 million T cells. About 320 gigabases of sequencing data and some 85 million unique TCR sequences were included in an early release covering under 650 HLA-typed donors. Of the roughly 410 genotyped donors, roughly 80% were placed in the genetic ancestry cluster associated with self-reported Caucasian donors. The study aimed to test whether signatures of past pathogen exposure could be identified by cataloging public T cell receptors. The study profiled the T cell repertoires of fewer than 850 subjects by immunosequencing and related them to cytomegalovirus serostatus. Besides the first cohort of roughly 660 subjects, a separate validation cohort made up of over 100 different subjects was used. To predict cytomegalovirus infection status, the study combined high-throughput TCR immunosequencing, statistical association of individual TCRs with disease status, and machine learning. A later analysis re-examined previously published TCR beta repertoires from roughly 650 donors and added high-resolution HLA genotyping to investigate patterns of TCR occurrence. Rather than drawing on any new phenotypic data, the later analysis identified candidate immune exposures from TCR beta sequences and the way those sequences occurred across donors. In an earlier analysis of a few hundred of the donors, high-throughput TCR beta sequencing was used to judge whether each TCR beta V gene segment behaved as functional or pseudogenic. Donor age, sex, ethnicity and CMV serostatus were collected together with the repertoire data. A later genetic analysis used genome-wide SNP genotypes for about 60% of the roughly 700 donors, treating that subset as a discovery cohort. All discovery cohort repertoires had been generated using a single sequencing platform. Both class I and class II loci were covered by HLA typing, at four-digit resolution. Typing coverage varied by locus: roughly 629-640 donors for A, B, C, DRB1 and DQB1; around 560 for DQA1; around 610 for DPA1; 450 to 480 for DPB1. Roughly five DR-DQ haplotypes were treated as single units for association and clustering because of strong linkage in the cohort. Among 398 genotyped donors of the cohort, an average of around 240,000 unique TCR beta nucleotide sequences were sequenced per donor, roughly 20% of them non-productive.

The cohort was made up of roughly 670 healthy bone marrow donors. All cohort members were sampled while nominally healthy, although unrecorded immune exposures were likely present. The donor tested CMV seronegative, placing the donor among the 350 or so seronegative members of the cohort. Every donor gave a peripheral blood sample, and the peripheral blood mononuclear cells from that sample were used for TCR beta sequencing. Genomic DNA extraction from the blood cell samples was performed with the Qiagen DNeasy Blood Extraction Kit. The full study reports these points: According to the authors, the approach could potentially be generalized to other disease states and immunological phenotypes. In a later analysis, HLA-associated TCR beta chains showed more clonal expansion and lower generation probabilities than non-associated chains that were equally common. In a later analysis, the rate of TCR association differed among HLA loci, with DRB1 alleles having the most associated TCRs and HLA-C alleles having the fewest. Roughly uniform sequencing depth across donors was assumed in presence/absence analyses, although this assumption may not hold. According to a later analysis, parvovirus B19, influenza, CMV and Epstein-Barr virus appeared linked to several top co-occurrence clusters. Some IMGT-functional V segments, including TRBV6-2 and TRBV6-3, could not be told apart with the 87-base-pair reads, so those segments were excluded. A later genetic analysis associated a missense DCLRE1C variant with V-gene and J-gene trimming of TCR beta chains, and an independent cohort replicated the association. For the cohort, immune exposure information was limited to CMV serostatus. The sequencing pipeline was judged likely to have produced a cluster of highly shared sequence variants as a technical artifact. A further reported finding was that TCR beta sequences accurately predicted the HLA-A and HLA-B alleles for most subjects in the first cohort. Most TCR sequences were seen in very few donors, while some public TCRs were found in many individuals. Assigning TCR associations to individual alleles was difficult when HLA alleles, especially DR and DQ, strongly co-occurred. A few of the identified cytomegalovirus-associated TCR beta chains were confirmed in vitro to be specific for cytomegalovirus antigens. In a later analysis, most CMV-associated TCR beta chains were found to appear HLA-restricted, with HLA associations seemingly driven largely by CMV exposure. In an earlier analysis of approximately 590 of the donors, most TCR beta V segments appeared in productive rearrangements about 87% or about 30% of the time, broadly matching IMGT annotations. Only TCR beta chains were sequenced in this cohort, and the absence of alpha or paired-chain data limited detectable features. The earlier analysis of 450 to 700 of the donors excluded fewer than 20 rarely observed V segments, including chromosome 9 orphons, because counts were too low. Because HLA typing was missing for some donors at each locus, association tests included only the typed subset. In the study, about 150 TCR beta chains were listed as associated with cytomegalovirus. Cytomegalovirus status was reported to be diagnosed by the classifier with high specificity and sensitivity in both the original and validation cohorts. Linkage disequilibrium might explain the correlated functional status among segregating V segments, but an unknown experimental factor could not be excluded. According to a later genetic analysis, donors in an Asian-associated ancestry cluster had fewer N-insertions in productive TCRs than the approximately 690-donor mean. Specific HLA alleles were associated with more than 15,000 TCR beta sequences at a false discovery rate of 0.05 in a later analysis.

The library was made by the immunoSEQ multiplex PCR assay. A mixture of 60 forward primers for TCR Vbeta segments and 13 reverse primers for TCR Jbeta segments was used in the multiplex PCR. Amplification of the CDR3 region of rearranged TCR beta genes was performed with a multiplex PCR assay on genomic DNA. The Illumina HiSeq System was used to sequence the amplified TCR beta libraries as 87-base-pair reads. In the authors' own workflow: In a later analysis, 70 million to 95 million unique TCR beta chains were counted across the 500 to 700 repertoires, and roughly 11 million of these chains were shared by at least two donors. A nearest-neighbor algorithm error-corrected the raw reads and collapsed the reads into unique sequences, merging closely related sequences to remove PCR and sequencing errors. CDR3 sequences were aligned to IMGT reference sequences to assign V, D and J gene segments. For a sequence to be retained, a match of at least six nucleotides was required to both a V gene segment and a J gene segment. A rearrangement counted as productive if the CDR3 had no stop codons and remained in frame with V and J, and every other rearrangement counted as non-productive. CDR3 was defined according to IMGT convention as the region running from the second conserved V-encoded cysteine to the conserved J-encoded phenylalanine. In an earlier analysis of some 550 of the donors, sequences lacking an unambiguous match to a single V gene segment were excluded. An earlier analysis of a few hundred of the donors called V segments functional above 56.7% productive rearrangements and segregating when the between-donor standard deviation exceeded 5%. A statistical classification framework was developed to diagnose cytomegalovirus status using the catalog of TCR beta chain sequences. A later analysis assigned V and J genes by comparing TCR nucleotide sequences with IMGT/GENE-DB human TR gene sequences. Using the TCRdist pipeline, a later analysis assigned CDR3 sequences along with most-parsimonious VDJ recombination scenarios. A later analysis defined each TCR beta chain by its CDR3 amino acid sequence plus V-gene family, and excluded reads lacking a unique V-gene family. In a later analysis, some 600 highly shared, low-generation-probability nucleotide sequences were removed to address suspected cross-contamination and a sequencing artifact. In a later analysis, a clonal expansion index for each public chain was calculated from normalized within-repertoire ranks of inferred template counts. In a later analysis, generation probabilities were computed using a VDJ recombination model fitted to out-of-frame rearrangements, and the results were checked against IGoR. In a later analysis, TCR-TCR, TCR-HLA and TCR-CMV co-occurrence was scored with hypergeometric tests, and a repertoire-size bias correction was applied to TCR pairs. To estimate false discovery rates, a later analysis permuted the HLA or CMV assignments 20 times. A later analysis grouped co-occurring TCRs with DBSCAN, adding TCRdist sequence similarity when clustering within HLA-allele-positive subsets. Repertoires with fewer than 30,000 or more than 120,000 public chains were left out of co-occurrence clustering, as were about 5 repertoires with anomalous nucleotide sharing. TCRdb took over this immuneACCESS table, retaining in-frame rearrangements with V and J assigned. Such tables are incomplete; in checked studies, under half of the missing clones stem from an unresolved V gene, and the remainder is unexplained. D and trimming were read from the DNA, whereas the V and J calls and clone size are those reported in that table. This sample has roughly 110,000 clones in its table, and approximately 73% of those were observed once. Of the sample, roughly 8% is held by the ten largest clones.

Remarks on this clone: This clone's antigen is unknown. No much larger clonotype is one base removed from it; base qualities were not supplied.

CDR1 and CDR2 (MNHNS, SASEGT) derive from the germline V gene. From cysteine to phenylalanine, the CDR3 is 15 amino acids long. Only the CDR3 DNA stays, 45 bases, in frame from base 1. Trimmed from V: 7 bases; trimmed from J: 10 bases; junction bases lacking a gene match: 14. The source is a man between 25 and 39 years old in good health and CMV-seronegative. Sequencing input: PBMCs. The receptor chain draws on TRBV6-1 and TRBJ1-5; 9 bases in the middle match TRBD1. The DNA sequence follows: TGTGCCAGCAAAGGGGACAGGGCCGGGGTTGGACCCCAGCATTTT. It is translated as CASKGDRAGVGPQHF.